Listed below are T cell receptor beta chains from one sample, sequenced in a study of blood T cell repertoires in COVID-19. Generated by immunoSEQ multiplex PCR, the TCRdb table keeps only in-frame clones and is missing some. The data contain about 120,000 clones, about 74% of them singletons. Material for sequencing was peripheral blood. All receptors derive from a man between 65 and 80 years old with acute or convalescent COVID-19. The CDR3 runs from the conserved cysteine through the conserved F or W. A D gene is named only where the DNA matches it firmly. For some rows the clone size is stated as once, few or many, or as a class when expanded; others skip it.

V	D	J	length	size	DNA	CDR3
TRBV7-9	NA	TRBJ1-4	17	NA	TGTGCCAGCACCGATATTCCCCGGGGTGGTATGCGTGAAAAACTGTTTTTT	CASTDIPRGGMREKLFF
TRBV13	NA	TRBJ2-7	16	NA	TGTGCCAGCAGCTCCACACCCGGACTGCCGAATCGGGAGCAGTACTTC	CASSSTPGLPNREQYF
TRBV19	NA	TRBJ1-1	14	NA	TGTGCCAGTAGTATAATAGGACAATACACTGAAGCTTTCTTT	CASSIIGQYTEAFF
TRBV7-6	TRBD1	TRBJ1-5	16	NA	TGTGCCAGCAGCTCCGTACAGGGGGTGGGCAATCAGCCCCAGCATTTT	CASSSVQGVGNQPQHF
TRBV10-3	NA	TRBJ1-5	16	NA	TGTGCCATCAGCCCTGCCCCACCGACTGGCAATCAGCCCCAGCATTTT	CAISPAPPTGNQPQHF
TRBV6-2/TRBV6-3	NA	TRBJ1-1	13	NA	TGTGCCAGCAGTAACTACTTGAACACTGAAGCTTTCTTT	CASSNYLNTEAFF
TRBV6-5	TRBD2	TRBJ2-7	15	few	TGTGCCAGCAGTTACAGACTAGCGGGAGCCTACGAGCAGTACTTC	CASSYRLAGAYEQYF
TRBV27	NA	TRBJ2-7	17	NA	TGTGCCAGCAGTCCCGGACGTCCGCGGGCCCCTACCTACGAGCAGTACTTC	CASSPGRPRAPTYEQYF
TRBV7-3	TRBD1	TRBJ2-1	15	few	TGTGCCAGCAGCCCCGGGACAGGGCTATACAATGAGCAGTTCTTC	CASSPGTGLYNEQFF
TRBV15	TRBD1	TRBJ1-2	15	once	TGTGCCACCAGCGTTAGTCCGGGACAGGGCTATGGCTACACCTTC	CATSVSPGQGYGYTF